This passage covers 3 T cell receptor beta chains from one sample sequenced in a study of blood T cell repertoires in COVID-19. Assay used: immunoSEQ multiplex PCR; TCRdb lists only in-frame clones, some missing. The table lists nearly 200,000 clones, about four fifths of them singletons. Sample: PBMCs or T cells enriched from blood (not recorded which). The receptors shown here come from a man aged 35 to 55 who had recovered from COVID-19.

The rearrangement uses TRBV11-3 and TRBJ2-3, with 8 positions matching TRBD1. This CDR3 spans 15 amino acids. The V gene's germline CDR1 is SGHNT and CDR2 YENEEA. V trimming: 1 base; J trimming: 4 bases; junction bases outside the gene matches: 4. CDR3 nucleotides: TGTGCCAGCAGCTTAGGCCAGGGGGCCTCAGATACGCAGTATTTT. It yields the protein CASSLGQGASDTQYF.

This chain connects TRBV29-1 to TRBJ1-3, with 8 bases aligning to TRBD1. This CDR3 is 16 amino acids long. The germline V gene has CDR1 SQVTM and CDR2 ANQGSEA. With V trimmed by 6 bases and J by 1 base, 11 bases remained unmatched. The DNA of the CDR3 is TGCAGCGTCGCGTCTTTCCACAGGGGGTCTGGAAACACCATATATTTT. This encodes CSVASFHRGSGNTIYF.

The V and J genes are TRBV7-3 and TRBJ2-1, with 10 bases identical to TRBD2. The germline V gene encodes CDR1 SGHTA and CDR2 FQGTGA. CDR3 length: 18 amino acids. V was clipped by 3 bases and J by 3 bases; unmatched bases: 11. CDR3 sequence (DNA): TGTGCCAGCAGCTTCGGTGTTTTAGCGGGGGGACACTACAATGAGCAGTTCTTC. This codes for CASSFGVLAGGHYNEQFF.